This T cell receptor beta chain derives from a study of blood T cells in healthy people across ages. Sample-barcoded 5' priming and a J-beta primer mix drove a second PCR of about 6 to 12 cycles. TCRdb re-called the 5' RACE reads through MiXCR, storing one row per CDR3 protein. The sample includes about 730,000 distinct CDR3 sequences, roughly 44% of them seen just once. This CDR3 has 13 amino acids. Germline assignment: CDR1 MNHEY and CDR2 SVGEGT. V lost 6 bases to trimming and J lost 4 bases, with 12 bases between them. This TCR derives from a woman aged 55 to 70 in good health. Sequencing was performed on blood. J is TRBJ1-1 and V is TRBV6-2 or TRBV6-3; D not resolved. The CDR3 spells CASSLDPGTEAFF. CDR3 nucleotides: TGTGCCAGCAGCCTCGACCCTGGCACTGAAGCTTTCTTT.